This T cell receptor beta chain originates from a study of OX40 agonist ivuxolimab in advanced cancers. The wider study: Ivuxolimab was administered intravenously to patients at 0.01 to 10 mg/kg every 2 weeks. The study's findings and limits: The investigators did not determine what antigen specificity the expanded peripheral T cells had.

For this clone: Its antigen is not known.

This table comes from immunoSEQ multiplex PCR, and its TCRdb copy is limited to in-frame clones, with some not included. The table lists approximately 61,000 clones, roughly nine tenths of them singletons. The TCR originated in an adult with an advanced solid tumor such as melanoma, head and neck, liver or kidney cancer. This material consisted of CD4+ or CD8+ T cells sorted from blood, taken in a trial of the OX40 agonist ivuxolimab.

The CDR3 loop is CASSPPGGGYEQYF. DNA of the CDR3: TGTGCCAGTAGTCCCCCAGGGGGCGGCTACGAGCAGTACTTC. This sequence joins TRBV19 and TRBJ2-7, with 8 bases lining up with TRBD1. This CDR3 contains 14 residues. CDR1 LNHDA and CDR2 SQIVND come from the germline V gene (reference sequence). V was pared by 5 bases and J by 3 bases, with 6 bases of the junction left unmatched.